This TCR beta chain emerged from a study of diagnostic markers for celiac disease. TCRdb derives one entry per CDR3 protein from the reads, leaving out DNA. Its listing shows 7,000 to 8,000 distinct CDR3 sequences. Germline-derived CDR1 and CDR2 are MDHEN and SYDVKM. This CDR3 comprises 14 residues. The specimen sequenced was either unsorted cells or a sorted T cell fraction (not recorded which). The rearrangement joins TRBV28 to TRBJ1-3. This TCR was sampled from a human donor. This table probably holds off-target reads from a library built for another chain. CDR3 region: CASSWDFSGNTIYF.